One T cell receptor beta chain is described in this entry. Its antigen is undetermined. These data come from a study of CD8 T cell repertoires and HIV-1 epitope variants. Overall study: Cultures ran about 9 days, with IL-2, IL-7 and IL-15 added on days 3 and 7. 1M T cells were kept uncultured as a baseline.

TCRdb keeps only in-frame clones here, not all; method: immunoSEQ multiplex PCR. The table lists a few thousand clones, approximately 70% of them singletons. The V end was cut by 2 bases, the J end by 0 bases, with 8 bases between. The V gene's germline CDR1 is MDHEN and CDR2 SYDVKM. This CDR3 comprises 14 residues. The specimen sequenced was cultured CD8+ T cells derived from PBMCs. The sequence came from a male donor with HIV. The V call is TRBV28, the J call TRBJ2-7; TRBD2 might be the D (5 bases). Here the CDR3 reads CASSLIASSYEQYF. CDR3 sequence (DNA): TGTGCCAGCAGTTTAATAGCGAGCTCCTACGAGCAGTACTTC.